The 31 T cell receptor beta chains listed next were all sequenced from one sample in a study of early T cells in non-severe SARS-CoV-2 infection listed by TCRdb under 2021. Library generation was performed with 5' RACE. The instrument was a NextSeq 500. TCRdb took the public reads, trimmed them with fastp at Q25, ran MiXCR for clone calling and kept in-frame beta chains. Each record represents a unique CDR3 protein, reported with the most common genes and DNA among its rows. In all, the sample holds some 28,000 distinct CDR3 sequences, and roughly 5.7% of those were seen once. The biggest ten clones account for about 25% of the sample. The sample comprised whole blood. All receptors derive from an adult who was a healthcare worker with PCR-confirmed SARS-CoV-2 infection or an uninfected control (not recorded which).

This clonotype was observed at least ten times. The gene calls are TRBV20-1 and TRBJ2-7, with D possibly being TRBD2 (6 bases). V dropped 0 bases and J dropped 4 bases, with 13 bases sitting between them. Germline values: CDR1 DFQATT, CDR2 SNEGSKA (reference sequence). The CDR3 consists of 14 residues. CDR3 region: CSARDRGGVYEQYF. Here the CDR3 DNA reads TGCAGTGCTAGAGATCGGGGCGGGGTTTACGAGCAGTACTTC.

CDR3 region: CASRTTSNTEAFF. The CDR3 coding sequence is TGTGCCAGCAGGACTACATCGAACACTGAAGCTTTCTTT. This rearrangement joins TRBV2 to TRBJ1-1; D is unclear. The CDR3 loop spans 13 amino acids. Between the trimmed V and J ends, which lost 6 bases and 1 base, there was a span of 9 bases. The germline V gene has CDR1 SNHLY and CDR2 FYNNEI.

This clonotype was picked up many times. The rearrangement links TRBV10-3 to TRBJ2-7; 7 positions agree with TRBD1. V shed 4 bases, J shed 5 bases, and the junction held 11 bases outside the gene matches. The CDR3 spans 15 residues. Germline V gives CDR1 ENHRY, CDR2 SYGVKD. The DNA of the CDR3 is TGTGCCATCAGTGGAGAGGAGACAGGGACCCACGAGCAGTACTTC. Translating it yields CAISGEETGTHEQYF.

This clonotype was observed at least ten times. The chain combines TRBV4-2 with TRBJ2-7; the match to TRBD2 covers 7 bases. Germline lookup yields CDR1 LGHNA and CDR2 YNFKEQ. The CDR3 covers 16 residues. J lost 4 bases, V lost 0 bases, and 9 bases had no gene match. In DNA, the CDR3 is TGTGCCAGCAGCCAAGAAAGTGGCGGGAGCGGTTACGAGCAGTACTTC. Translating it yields CASSQESGGSGYEQYF.

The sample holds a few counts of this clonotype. This CDR3 reads CAISENLKGEKLFF. Here the CDR3 DNA reads TGTGCCATCAGTGAAAATCTTAAGGGGGAAAAACTGTTTTTT. V and J are TRBV10-3 and TRBJ1-4; perhaps TRBD1 as D (5 bases). This CDR3 spans 14 amino acids. CDR1 and CDR2 (germline): ENHRY, SYGVKD. Trimming stripped 3 bases from V and 8 bases from J, with 13 bases between.

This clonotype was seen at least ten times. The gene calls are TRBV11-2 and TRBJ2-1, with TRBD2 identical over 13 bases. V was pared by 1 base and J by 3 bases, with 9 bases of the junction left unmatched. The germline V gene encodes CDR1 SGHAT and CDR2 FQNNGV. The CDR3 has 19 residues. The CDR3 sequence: CASSLGTRLAGGNYNEQFF. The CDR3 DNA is TGTGCCAGCAGCTTAGGTACCCGACTAGCGGGAGGTAACTACAATGAGCAGTTCTTC.

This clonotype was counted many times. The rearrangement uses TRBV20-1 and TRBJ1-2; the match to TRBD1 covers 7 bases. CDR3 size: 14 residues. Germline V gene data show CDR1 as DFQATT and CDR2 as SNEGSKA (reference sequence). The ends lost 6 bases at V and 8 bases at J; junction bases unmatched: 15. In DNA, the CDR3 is TGCAGTGCGGCCAGACAGGGATCATCGGCCGGCTACACCTTC. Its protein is CSAARQGSSAGYTF.

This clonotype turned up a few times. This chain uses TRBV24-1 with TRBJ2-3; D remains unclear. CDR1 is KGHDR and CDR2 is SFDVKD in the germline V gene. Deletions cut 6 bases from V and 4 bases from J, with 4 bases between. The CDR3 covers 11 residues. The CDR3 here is CATSQSDTQYF. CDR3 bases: TGTGCCACCAGTCAGTCAGATACGCAGTATTTT.

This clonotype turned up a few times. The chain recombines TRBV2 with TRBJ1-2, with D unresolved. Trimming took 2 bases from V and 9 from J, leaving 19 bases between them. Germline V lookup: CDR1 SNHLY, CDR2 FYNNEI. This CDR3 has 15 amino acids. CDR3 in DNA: TGTGCCAGCAGTGAACTGGCAGGCTTAGAGTATCGCTACACCTTC. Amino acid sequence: CASSELAGLEYRYTF.

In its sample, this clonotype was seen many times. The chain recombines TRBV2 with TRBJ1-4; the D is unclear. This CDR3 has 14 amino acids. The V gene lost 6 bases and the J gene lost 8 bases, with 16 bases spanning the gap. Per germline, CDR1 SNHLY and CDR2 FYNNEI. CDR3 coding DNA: TGTGCCAGCAGGTCGACATACCAAGGAGAAAAACTGTTTTTT. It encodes CASRSTYQGEKLFF.

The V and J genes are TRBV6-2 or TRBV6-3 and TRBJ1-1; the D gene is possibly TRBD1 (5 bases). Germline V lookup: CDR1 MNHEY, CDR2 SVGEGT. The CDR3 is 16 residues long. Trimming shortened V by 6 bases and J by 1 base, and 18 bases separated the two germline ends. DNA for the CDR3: TGTGCCAGCAGACGCCAAACCACAGGAAGGAACACTGAAGCTTTCTTT. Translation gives CASRRQTTGRNTEAFF.

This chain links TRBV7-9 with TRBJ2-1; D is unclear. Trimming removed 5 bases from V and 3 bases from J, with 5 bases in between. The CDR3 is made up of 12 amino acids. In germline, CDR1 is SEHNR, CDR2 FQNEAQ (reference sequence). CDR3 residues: CASSAYYNEQFF. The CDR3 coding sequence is TGTGCCAGCAGCGCTTACTACAATGAGCAGTTCTTC.

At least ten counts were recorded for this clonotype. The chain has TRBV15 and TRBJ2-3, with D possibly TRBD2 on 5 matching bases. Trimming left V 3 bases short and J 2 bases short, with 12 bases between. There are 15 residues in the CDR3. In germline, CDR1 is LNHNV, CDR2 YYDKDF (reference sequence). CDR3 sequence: CATSRFREITDTQYF. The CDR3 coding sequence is TGTGCCACCAGCAGGTTTCGGGAAATCACAGATACGCAGTATTTT.

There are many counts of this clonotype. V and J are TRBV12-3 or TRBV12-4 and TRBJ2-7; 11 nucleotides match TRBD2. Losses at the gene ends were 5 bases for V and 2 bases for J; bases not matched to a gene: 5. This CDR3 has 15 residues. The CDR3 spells CASSGSGRATYEQYF. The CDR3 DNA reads TGTGCCAGCAGTGGTAGCGGGAGGGCTACCTACGAGCAGTACTTC.

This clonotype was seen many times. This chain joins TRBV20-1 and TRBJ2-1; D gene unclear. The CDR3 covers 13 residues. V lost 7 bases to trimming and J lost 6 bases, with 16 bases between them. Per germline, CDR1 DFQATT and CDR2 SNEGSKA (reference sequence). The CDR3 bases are TGCAGTGGGACGCCGGGTTTTTTCAATGAGCAGTTCTTC. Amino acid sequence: CSGTPGFFNEQFF.

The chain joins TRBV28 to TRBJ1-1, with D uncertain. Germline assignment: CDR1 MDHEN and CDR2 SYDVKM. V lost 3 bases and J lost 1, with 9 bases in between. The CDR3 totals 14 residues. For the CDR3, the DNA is TGTGCCAGCAGTTTCCCCTCGAGGAACACTGAAGCTTTCTTT. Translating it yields CASSFPSRNTEAFF.

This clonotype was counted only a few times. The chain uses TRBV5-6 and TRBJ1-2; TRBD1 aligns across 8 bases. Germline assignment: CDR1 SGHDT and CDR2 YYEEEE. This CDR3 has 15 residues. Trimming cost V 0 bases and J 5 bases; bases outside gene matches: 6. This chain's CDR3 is CASSLGTGTGYGYTF. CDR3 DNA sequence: TGTGCCAGCAGCTTGGGGACCGGGACAGGATATGGCTACACCTTC.

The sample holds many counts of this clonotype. The CDR3 is CASSLALLAGAPYEQYF. CDR3 nucleotides: TGTGCCAGCAGTTTAGCTTTACTAGCGGGAGCGCCCTACGAGCAGTACTTC. The J gene is TRBJ2-7, the V gene TRBV12-3 or TRBV12-4, with TRBD2 matching 11 bases. Trimming removed 0 bases from V and 2 bases from J; junction bases left unmatched: 6. The CDR3 sequence is 17 residues long.

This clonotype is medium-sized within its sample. The CDR3 here is CASRVPSGDEQFF. CDR3 coding DNA: TGTGCCAGCAGGGTCCCATCCGGGGACGAGCAGTTCTTC. The rearrangement joins TRBV6-5 to TRBJ2-1, with D perhaps TRBD1 or TRBD2 (5 bases each). Germline CDR1 reads MNHEY; CDR2 reads SVGAGI. The V and J ends lost 6 bases and 10 bases respectively, with 16 bases between them. The length of the CDR3 is 13 residues.

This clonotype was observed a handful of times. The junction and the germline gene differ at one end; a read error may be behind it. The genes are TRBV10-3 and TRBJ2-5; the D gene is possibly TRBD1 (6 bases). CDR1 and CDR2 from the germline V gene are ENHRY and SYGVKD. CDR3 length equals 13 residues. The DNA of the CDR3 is TGTGCCATCAGGGACAGTAATCTCCCCCACCTCGTCTTC. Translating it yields CAIRDSNLPHLVF.

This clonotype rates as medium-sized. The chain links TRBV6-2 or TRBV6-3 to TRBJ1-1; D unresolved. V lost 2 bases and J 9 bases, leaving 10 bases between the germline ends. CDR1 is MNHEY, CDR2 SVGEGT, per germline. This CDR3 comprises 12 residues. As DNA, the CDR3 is TGTGCCAGCAGTTACGGCGAGAGGCAAGCTTTCTTT. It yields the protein CASSYGERQAFF.

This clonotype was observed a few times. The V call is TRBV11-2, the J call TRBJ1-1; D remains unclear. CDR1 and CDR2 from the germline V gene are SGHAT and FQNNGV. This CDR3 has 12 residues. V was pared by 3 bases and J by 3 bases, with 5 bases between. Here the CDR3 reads CASSFEDTEAFF. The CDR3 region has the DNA TGTGCCAGCAGCTTTGAGGACACTGAAGCTTTCTTT.

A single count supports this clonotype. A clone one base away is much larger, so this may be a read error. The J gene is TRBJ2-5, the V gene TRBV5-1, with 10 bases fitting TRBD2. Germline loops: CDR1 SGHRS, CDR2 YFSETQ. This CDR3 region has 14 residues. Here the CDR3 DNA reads TGCACCAGCAGCCTGGGACTAGCGCAAGAGACCCAGTACTTC. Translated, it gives CTSSLGLAQETQYF.

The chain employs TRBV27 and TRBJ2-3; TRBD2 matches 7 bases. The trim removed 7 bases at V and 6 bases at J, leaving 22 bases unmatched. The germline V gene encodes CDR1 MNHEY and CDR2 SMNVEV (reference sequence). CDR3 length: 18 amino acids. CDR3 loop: CASTPYGWGGASQDTQYF. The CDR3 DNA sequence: TGTGCCAGCACCCCATATGGTTGGGGAGGGGCAAGTCAGGATACGCAGTATTTT.

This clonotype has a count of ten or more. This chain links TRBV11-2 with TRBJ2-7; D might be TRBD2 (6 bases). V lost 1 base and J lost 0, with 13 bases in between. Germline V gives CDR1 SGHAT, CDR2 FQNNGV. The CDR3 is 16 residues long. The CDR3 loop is CASSLVSVAVSYEQYF. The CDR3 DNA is TGTGCCAGCAGCTTAGTCTCTGTAGCGGTCTCCTACGAGCAGTACTTC.

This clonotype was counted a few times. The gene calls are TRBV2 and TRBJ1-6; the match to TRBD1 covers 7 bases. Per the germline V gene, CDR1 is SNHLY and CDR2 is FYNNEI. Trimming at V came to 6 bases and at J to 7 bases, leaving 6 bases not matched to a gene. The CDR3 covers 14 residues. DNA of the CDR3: TGTGCCAGCAGCCTCGACAGGGAGAATTCACCCCTCCACTTT. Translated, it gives CASSLDRENSPLHF.

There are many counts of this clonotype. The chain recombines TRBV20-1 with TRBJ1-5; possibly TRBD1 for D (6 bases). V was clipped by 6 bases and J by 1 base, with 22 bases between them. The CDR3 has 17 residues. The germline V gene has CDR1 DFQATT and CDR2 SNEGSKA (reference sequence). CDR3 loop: CSAPFGQGRISNQPQHF. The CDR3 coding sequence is TGCAGTGCCCCCTTTGGGCAGGGGCGTATAAGCAATCAGCCCCAGCATTTT.

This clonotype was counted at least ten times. Here the CDR3 reads CASSDPYEQYF. CDR3 bases: TGCGCCAGCAGTGACCCCTACGAGCAGTACTTC. The rearrangement joins TRBV10-2 to TRBJ2-7; D remains unclear. Germline CDR1 reads WSHSY; CDR2 reads SAAADI. The CDR3 runs to 11 residues. With 3 bases removed from V and 2 bases from J, the gap between germline ends came to 2 bases.

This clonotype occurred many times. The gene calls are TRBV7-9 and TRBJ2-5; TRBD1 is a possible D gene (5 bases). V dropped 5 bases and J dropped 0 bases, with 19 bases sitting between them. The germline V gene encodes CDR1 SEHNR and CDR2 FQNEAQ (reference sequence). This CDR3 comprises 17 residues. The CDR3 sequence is CASSPSQRHRYQETQYF. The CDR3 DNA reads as TGTGCCAGCAGCCCTTCCCAACGTCACAGGTACCAAGAGACCCAGTACTTC.

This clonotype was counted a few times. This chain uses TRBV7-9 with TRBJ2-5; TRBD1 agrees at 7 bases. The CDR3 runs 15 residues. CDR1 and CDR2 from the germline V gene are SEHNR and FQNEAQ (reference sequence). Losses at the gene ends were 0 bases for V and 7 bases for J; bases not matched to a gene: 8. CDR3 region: CASSLAAGGLATQYF. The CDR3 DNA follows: TGTGCCAGCAGCTTAGCAGCAGGGGGATTAGCGACCCAGTACTTC.

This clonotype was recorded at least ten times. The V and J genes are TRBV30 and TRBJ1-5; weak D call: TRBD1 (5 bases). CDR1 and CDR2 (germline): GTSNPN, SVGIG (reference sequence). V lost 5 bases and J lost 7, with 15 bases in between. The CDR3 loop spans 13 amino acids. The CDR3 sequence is CAWDRGRDQPQHF. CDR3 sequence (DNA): TGTGCCTGGGACCGGGGCAGGGACCAGCCCCAGCATTTT.